The present T cell receptor (beta chain) was sequenced within a study of control samples from healthy donors and cancer patients. Some clones are missing from TCRdb's copy, which holds only in-frame ones; the method was immunoSEQ multiplex PCR. The data hold 65,000 to 85,000 clones, with around 87% observed a single time. The CDR3 has 13 amino acids. The germline V gene encodes CDR1 SGHAT and CDR2 FQDESV (reference sequence). With 0 bases removed from V and 5 bases from J, the gap between germline ends came to 5 bases. Sequencing was carried out using PBMCs. The clonotype comes from a woman in her forties or fifties with head and neck cancer. This sequence joins TRBV11-1 and TRBJ1-5, with D unresolved. The CDR3 DNA follows: TGTGCCAGCAGCTTAGCGTGGGATCAGCCCCAGCATTTT. Protein sequence: CASSLAWDQPQHF.